The 32 T cell receptor beta chains given below trace back to one sample, sequenced in a study of blood T cell repertoires in COVID-19. TCRdb's table, derived via immunoSEQ multiplex PCR, lists solely in-frame clones and lacks some. This sample yields just under 350,000 clones, of which over 80% are seen a single time; more than 5% belongs to the top ten. What was sequenced was peripheral blood. The receptors shown here come from a woman in her forties or fifties with COVID-19, enrolled during active disease.

This clone was seen only once. The chain combines TRBV19 with TRBJ2-7, with 10 positions matching TRBD2. The CDR3 length is 14 residues. Germline lookup yields CDR1 LNHDA and CDR2 SQIVND (reference sequence). The trim removed 4 bases at V and 2 bases at J, leaving 2 bases unmatched. The CDR3 sequence: CASSTSGSAYEQYF. The CDR3 DNA follows: TGTGCCAGTAGTACTAGCGGGAGTGCCTACGAGCAGTACTTC. The whole variable domain, filled in from reference TRBV19 and TRBJ2-7, reads DGGITQSPKYLFRKEGQNVTLSCEQNLNHDAMYWYRQDPGQGLRLIYYSQIVNDFQKGDIAEGYSVSREKKESFPLTVTSAQKNPTAFYLCASSTSGSAYEQYFGPGTRLTVT.

This clone has ten or more counts. J is TRBJ2-5 and V is TRBV3-1 (or the pseudogene TRBV3-2), with 8 bases matching TRBD1. Unmatched junction bases numbered 6, after V lost 1 base and J lost 5 bases. This CDR3 region has 15 residues. From germline, CDR1 is LGHDT and CDR2 YNNKEL (reference sequence). For the CDR3, the DNA is TGTGCCAGCAGCCAAGTCTTAAGGACAGGGGAGACCCAGTACTTC. Translated: CASSQVLRTGETQYF.

V usage is TRBV11-2 and J usage is TRBJ2-5, with 8 nucleotides matching TRBD2. The CDR3 has 15 residues. After removal of 3 bases from V and 5 bases from J, the junction contained 8 bases not matched to a gene. The germline gives CDR1 SGHAT, CDR2 FQNNGV. This chain's CDR3 is CASSLRGGGRETQYF. The CDR3 coding sequence is TGTGCCAGCAGCTTGAGGGGTGGCGGGAGGGAGACCCAGTACTTC.

The V call is TRBV28, the J call TRBJ2-3; 9 bases line up with TRBD2. This CDR3 is 15 amino acids long. CDR1 MDHEN and CDR2 SYDVKM come from the germline V gene. The V and J ends lost 8 bases and 1 base, in that order; junction bases with no gene match: 7. CDR3 protein: CASGSSGIGTDTQYF. The CDR3 DNA reads TGTGCCAGCGGGTCTAGCGGGATTGGCACAGATACGCAGTATTTT.

This clone was recorded only once. CDR3 loop: CASSGGQGALYEQYF. The CDR3 coding sequence is TGCGCCAGCAGCGGGGGACAGGGGGCCCTCTACGAGCAGTACTTC. V usage is TRBV5-1 and J usage is TRBJ2-7, with 12 positions matching TRBD1. The trim removed 4 bases at V and 3 bases at J, leaving 5 bases unmatched. The CDR3 is 15 amino acids. Germline lookup yields CDR1 SGHRS and CDR2 YFSETQ.

This chain links TRBV19 with TRBJ1-6, with 7 bases that match TRBD1. The trim removed 5 bases at V and 8 bases at J, leaving 9 bases unmatched. The CDR3 contains 15 residues. CDR1 is LNHDA, CDR2 SQIVND, per germline (reference sequence). CDR3 bases: TGTGCCAGTAGTTCGGGACAGCGAGGTTATTCACCCCTCCACTTT. It encodes CASSSGQRGYSPLHF.

This clone was detected only once. The V gene is TRBV4-2, the J gene TRBJ1-4; 8 bases agree with TRBD1. CDR3 length: 17 residues. Germline CDR1 and CDR2: LGHNA and YNFKEQ. Trimming removed 0 bases from V and 0 bases from J; junction bases left unmatched: 3. The CDR3 nucleotides are TGTGCCAGCAGCCAAGATCAGGGGGCGGCAACTAATGAAAAACTGTTTTTT. Its translation: CASSQDQGAATNEKLFF.

The chain is built from TRBV7-9 and TRBJ1-4; perhaps TRBD1 as D (5 bases). Per the germline V gene, CDR1 is SEHNR and CDR2 is FQNEAQ (reference sequence). V lost 2 bases, J lost 8 bases, and 15 bases lay in between. The CDR3 has 15 amino acids. The CDR3 nucleotides read TGTGCCAGCAGCTTAATCGGGGGATCCACAGAAAAACTGTTTTTT. Its translation is CASSLIGGSTEKLFF.

The V gene is TRBV5-8, the J gene TRBJ1-1; 11 positions agree with TRBD1. The germline gives CDR1 SGHTS, CDR2 YDEGEE. V was pared by 3 bases and J by 4 bases, with 11 bases of the junction left unmatched. CDR3 size: 17 residues. CDR3: CASSSWDRGWIATEAFF. The CDR3 DNA follows: TGTGCCAGCAGCTCTTGGGACAGGGGGTGGATTGCCACTGAAGCTTTCTTT.

The chain uses TRBV19 and TRBJ1-2; 9 positions agree with TRBD1. V was clipped by 7 bases and J by 4 bases; unmatched bases: 13. Germline CDR1 reads LNHDA; CDR2 reads SQIVND (reference sequence). This CDR3 region has 16 residues. The chain's CDR3 is CASTLSGTGYGYGYTF. Here the CDR3 DNA reads TGTGCCAGTACCCTTTCGGGGACAGGGTATGGCTATGGCTACACCTTC.

V is TRBV27 and J is TRBJ2-7, with TRBD2 matching 12 bases. J was trimmed by 3 bases and V by 6 bases; bases with no gene match: 15. The CDR3 extends over 18 amino acids. Germline CDR1 MNHEY, CDR2 SMNVEV (reference sequence). The CDR3 bases are TGTGCCAGCAGCTCCCCCGGGACTAGCGGGCTTGTCGGCTACGAGCAGTACTTC. The encoded protein is CASSSPGTSGLVGYEQYF.

The chain has TRBV19 and TRBJ1-1; 7 bases are shared with TRBD1. Germline assignment: CDR1 LNHDA and CDR2 SQIVND (reference sequence). This CDR3 spans 14 amino acids. Trimming at V came to 5 bases and at J to 4 bases, leaving 7 bases not matched to a gene. CDR3 protein: CASSPQGRATEAFF. CDR3 nucleotide sequence: TGTGCCAGTAGTCCACAGGGGCGGGCCACTGAAGCTTTCTTT. Drawing the rest from reference TRBV19 and TRBJ1-1, the complete variable domain is DGGITQSPKYLFRKEGQNVTLSCEQNLNHDAMYWYRQDPGQGLRLIYYSQIVNDFQKGDIAEGYSVSREKKESFPLTVTSAQKNPTAFYLCASSPQGRATEAFFGQGTRLTVV.

The chain employs TRBV20-1 and TRBJ2-7, with 10 bases that match TRBD2. Germline V gene sequence: CDR1 DFQATT, CDR2 SNEGSKA (reference sequence). CDR3 size: 18 residues. V trimming: 3 bases; J trimming: 4 bases; junction bases outside the gene matches: 18. As DNA, the CDR3 is TGCAGTGCTAGTAGCTCTAGCGGGAGATCGTTTCGGCGATACGAGCAGTACTTC. It translates to CSASSSSGRSFRRYEQYF.

In DNA form, the CDR3 reads TGTGCCAGCTTGGATTGGACCGGGGACACTGAAGCTTTCTTT. This gives the protein CASLDWTGDTEAFF. The chain combines TRBV19 with TRBJ1-1; D call uncertain. CDR3 size: 14 residues. The germline V gene encodes CDR1 LNHDA and CDR2 SQIVND (reference sequence). V dropped 9 bases and J dropped 3 bases, with 17 bases sitting between them.

This clone turned up a few times. The J gene is TRBJ1-5, the V gene TRBV18; TRBD1 agrees at 7 bases. Germline CDR1 reads KGHSH; CDR2 reads LQKENI. The V gene end was trimmed by 3 bases and the J gene end by 3 bases; junction bases not matched to a gene: 5. This CDR3 has 15 amino acids. CDR3 sequence: CASSPQTGFNQPQHF. In DNA, the CDR3 is TGTGCCAGCTCACCCCAGACAGGGTTCAATCAGCCCCAGCATTTT.

The chain has TRBV6-5 and TRBJ1-6; D possibly corresponds to TRBD1 (6 bases). CDR3 size: 14 residues. Trimming stripped 4 bases from V and 8 bases from J, with 12 bases between. Germline lookup yields CDR1 MNHEY and CDR2 SVGAGI. Written as DNA, the CDR3 is TGTGCCAGCAGTTTGGGGACACGGGATTCACCCCTCCACTTT. It encodes CASSLGTRDSPLHF.

The chain uses TRBV24-1 and TRBJ1-1; 8 bases match TRBD1. Germline CDR1 KGHDR, CDR2 SFDVKD. The CDR3 consists of 14 residues. The J segment lost 1 base and the V segment lost 5 bases, leaving 2 bases of the junction unmatched. This CDR3 is CATSVGTGNTEAFF. The CDR3, as DNA: TGTGCCACCAGTGTAGGGACAGGGAACACTGAAGCTTTCTTT.

The CDR3 loop is CASSYSIMSSSYNEQFF. The DNA of the CDR3 is TGTGCCAGCAGTTACTCGATAATGAGTTCCTCCTACAATGAGCAGTTCTTC. The chain recombines TRBV6-2 or TRBV6-3 with TRBJ2-1; unclear D gene. V was cut by 0 bases and J by 0 bases, with 12 bases left in between. The CDR3 spans 17 residues. CDR1 and CDR2 from the germline V gene are MNHEY and SVGEGT.

This clone was detected only once. V usage is TRBV27 and J usage is TRBJ1-2, with TRBD1 as a possible D gene (6 bases). Per the germline V gene, CDR1 is MNHEY and CDR2 is SMNVEV (reference sequence). Trimming shortened V by 5 bases and J by 5 bases, and 12 bases separated the two germline ends. This CDR3 has 13 amino acids. The CDR3 protein is CASSPTGKYGYTF. In nucleotides, the CDR3 is TGTGCCAGCAGTCCCACAGGGAAGTATGGCTACACCTTC.

The chain is built from TRBV9 and TRBJ2-7; the match to TRBD2 covers 12 bases. The CDR3 loop spans 18 amino acids. Germline lookup yields CDR1 SGDLS and CDR2 YYNGEE. The V segment lost 0 bases and the J segment 4 bases; nucleotides outside the gene matches: 11. The DNA for the CDR3 is TGTGCCAGCAGCGTAGTTGGGGGACTAGCGGGTCCCTCTTACGAGCAGTACTTC. This codes for CASSVVGGLAGPSYEQYF. The variable domain in full, with the rest retrieved from reference TRBV9 and TRBJ2-7, is DSGVTQTPKHLITATGQRVTLRCSPRSGDLSVYWYQQSLDQGLQFLIQYYNGEERAKGNILERFSAQQFPDLHSELNLSSLELGDSALYFCASSVVGGLAGPSYEQYFGPGTRLTVT.

The chain combines TRBV5-4 with TRBJ2-3, with a tentative D call TRBD2 (6 bases). The germline V gene has CDR1 SGHNT and CDR2 YYREEE (reference sequence). Trimming took 5 bases from V and 2 from J, leaving 12 bases between them. The CDR3 loop spans 14 amino acids. CDR3 sequence (DNA): TGTGCCAGCAGTCCCGGGACTTACACAGATACGCAGTATTTT. This translates into CASSPGTYTDTQYF.

The genes are TRBV12-3 or TRBV12-4 and TRBJ1-2; D uncertain. Trimming stripped 4 bases from V and 2 bases from J, with 8 bases between. This CDR3 contains 13 residues. The CDR3: CASSSTLNYGYTF. The CDR3 DNA reads TGTGCCAGCAGTTCTACCCTAAACTATGGCTACACCTTC.

CDR3 sequence reads: CSVVSPGPQGPDTQYF. In DNA, the CDR3 is TGCAGCGTAGTAAGTCCGGGCCCCCAGGGCCCAGATACGCAGTATTTT. V is TRBV29-1 and J is TRBJ2-3; D is perhaps TRBD1 (5 bases). In germline, CDR1 is SQVTM, CDR2 ANQGSEA. This CDR3 has 16 amino acids. The V end was cut by 6 bases, the J end by 4 bases, with 23 bases between.

The rearrangement joins TRBV19 to TRBJ1-5; D is unclear. The CDR3 runs to 17 residues. CDR1 is LNHDA and CDR2 is SQIVND in the germline V gene (reference sequence). V was cut by 7 bases and J by 3 bases, with 22 bases left in between. The CDR3 region is CASKTASRGSHNQPQHF. The CDR3 region has the DNA TGTGCCAGTAAAACCGCGTCTCGGGGTTCCCACAATCAGCCCCAGCATTTT.

This clone was picked up a small number of times. The V gene is TRBV10-1, the J gene TRBJ1-2; 10 bases fit TRBD1. J was trimmed by 2 bases and V by 6 bases; bases with no gene match: 9. Germline V gives CDR1 WNHNN, CDR2 SYGVQD (reference sequence). CDR3 length: 16 residues. Here the CDR3 DNA reads TGCGCCAGCAGGAGGGGGCGGGGACAGGGGAACTATGGCTACACCTTC. It encodes CASRRGRGQGNYGYTF.

The V call is TRBV30, the J call TRBJ2-7, with 9 bases that match TRBD1. Germline CDR1 is GTSNPN and CDR2 is SVGIG (reference sequence). With 4 bases clipped from V and 5 bases from J, the junction kept 12 bases outside the gene matches. This CDR3 has 15 residues. CDR3 in amino acids: CAWTRTGTGIHEQYF. The DNA of the CDR3 is TGTGCCTGGACACGAACCGGGACAGGGATACACGAGCAGTACTTC.

This clone was seen just once. The chain recombines TRBV6-5 with TRBJ1-1, with D unresolved. Germline V gene sequence: CDR1 MNHEY, CDR2 SVGAGI. The CDR3 runs to 15 residues. V was clipped by 8 bases and J by 6 bases, with 22 bases between them. The chain's CDR3 is CASLRDGPYAAEAFF. The DNA for the CDR3 is TGTGCCAGCTTACGGGATGGGCCGTATGCAGCTGAAGCTTTCTTT.

The rearrangement joins TRBV30 to TRBJ1-4; D gene unclear. The germline CDR1 and CDR2 sequences are GTSNPN and SVGIG (reference sequence). V was pared by 5 bases and J by 4 bases, with 11 bases between. The CDR3 has 13 amino acids. DNA of the CDR3: TGTGCCTGGGGTTCCCTATTTAATGAAAAACTGTTTTTT. Translated: CAWGSLFNEKLFF. Full variable domain (missing parts from reference TRBV30 and TRBJ1-4): SQTIHQWPATLVQPVGSPLSLECTVEGTSNPNLYWYRQAAGRGLQLLFYSVGIGQISSEVPQNLSASRPQDRQFILSSKKLLLSDSGFYLCAWGSLFNEKLFFGSGTQLSVL.

The gene calls are TRBV25-1 and TRBJ1-1; D not certain. Trimming stripped 6 bases from V and 2 bases from J, with 4 bases between. The CDR3 is 11 amino acids. Germline CDR1 MGHDK, CDR2 SYGVNS. CDR3 nucleotide sequence: TGTGCCAGCAGGGCCAACACTGAAGCTTTCTTT. Translating gives CASRANTEAFF.

The chain recombines TRBV2 with TRBJ2-3, with TRBD1 matching 7 bases. The CDR3 has 18 residues. V dropped 6 bases and J dropped 5; count of bases not matched to a gene: 20. In germline, CDR1 is SNHLY, CDR2 FYNNEI. DNA for the CDR3: TGTGCCAGCAGATCTCGGATCCAAAACAGGGGCCTCCGAGATACGCAGTATTTT. The encoded protein is CASRSRIQNRGLRDTQYF. Full variable domain (rest looked up from reference TRBV2 and TRBJ2-3): EPEVTQTPSHQVTQMGQEVILRCVPISNHLYFYWYRQILGQKVEFLVSFYNNEISEKSEIFDDQFSVERPDGSNFTLKIRSTKLEDSAMYFCASRSRIQNRGLRDTQYFGPGTRLTVL.

This clone was picked up one time. The CDR3 DNA reads as TGTGCCAGCACCACAGGGGGTAAAAACATTCAGTACTTC. This translates into CASTTGGKNIQYF. The V call is TRBV27, the J call TRBJ2-4, with 8 bases identical to TRBD1. The CDR3 length is 13 residues. The V gene's germline CDR1 is MNHEY and CDR2 SMNVEV (reference sequence). V dropped 7 bases and J dropped 4; count of bases not matched to a gene: 3.

The chain is built from TRBV5-4 and TRBJ1-1, with D tentatively TRBD1 (5 bases). Trimming stripped 5 bases from V and 1 base from J, with 21 bases between. This CDR3 comprises 17 residues. Germline CDR1 and CDR2: SGHNT and YYREEE (reference sequence). CDR3 region: CASRNLGTLIRNTEAFF. CDR3 nucleotides: TGTGCCAGCAGGAACCTCGGGACTCTTATAAGGAACACTGAAGCTTTCTTT. Drawing the rest from reference TRBV5-4 and TRBJ1-1, the complete variable domain is ETGVTQSPTHLIKTRGQQVTLRCSSQSGHNTVSWYQQALGQGPQFIFQYYREEENGRGNFPPRFSGLQFPNYSSELNVNALELDDSALYLCASRNLGTLIRNTEAFFGQGTRLTVV.